In its sample, the clone carrying this TCR beta chain was seen a few times. What it binds is unknown. These data originate in a study of glioma-infiltrating T cells. Study-wide background: Sequencing aimed for 4.5- to 10-fold coverage of approximately 990,000 peripheral T cells.

General study findings and limits: A blood CDR3 motif signature was depleted in highly divergent patients.

Amplification of TCR alpha and beta CDR3 regions from RNA used iRepertoire nested multiplex PCR. MiXCR was run by TCRdb on the multiplex PCR reads, yielding one entry per CDR3 protein. The table has around 350,000 distinct CDR3 sequences, about two fifths seen once. Germline values: CDR1 MNHNS, CDR2 SASEGT. Trimming took 7 bases from V and 2 from J, leaving 15 bases between them. This CDR3 spans 15 amino acids. The gene calls are TRBV6-1 and TRBJ2-1, with unresolved D. The receptor comes from a human donor with low-grade glioma or glioblastoma, undergoing nonglioma brain surgery, or in good health (not recorded which). Material: glioma tissue, nonneoplastic brain tissue, or PBMCs (not recorded which). In DNA form, the CDR3 reads TGTGCCAGCACCCACGGGCGATCTACCTACAATGAGCAGTTCTTC. This translates into CASTHGRSTYNEQFF.